The T cell receptor beta chain under discussion was sequenced for a study of cytomegalovirus exposure and HLA in healthy donors. The CDR3 is 13 amino acids. Trimming removed 7 bases at V and 6 bases at J, with 14 bases between. Looked up from germline, CDR1 is MNHNS and CDR2 is SASEGT. The PCR had 60 Vbeta and 13 Jbeta primers. The repertoire was sequenced with immunoSEQ multiplex PCR; TCRdb's copy has only in-frame clones and lacks some. The sample has 130,000 or so clones. Study-wide results and limits: Presence/absence results assume similar sequencing depth per donor, which may not hold. The authors listed 150 to 200 TCR beta chains as cytomegalovirus-associated. Common viral pathogens seemed to be connected with several of the most significant clusters, according to a later analysis.

Regarding this clone: As yet, its antigen is unknown.

Sample: PBMCs. This clonotype was sampled from a woman aged 40-49 years in good health and CMV-seronegative. The gene calls are TRBV6-1 and TRBJ2-3; D gene unclear. The CDR3 nucleotides are TGTGCCAGCATCCTAAATCTGCGGGATACGCAGTATTTT. This translates into CASILNLRDTQYF.